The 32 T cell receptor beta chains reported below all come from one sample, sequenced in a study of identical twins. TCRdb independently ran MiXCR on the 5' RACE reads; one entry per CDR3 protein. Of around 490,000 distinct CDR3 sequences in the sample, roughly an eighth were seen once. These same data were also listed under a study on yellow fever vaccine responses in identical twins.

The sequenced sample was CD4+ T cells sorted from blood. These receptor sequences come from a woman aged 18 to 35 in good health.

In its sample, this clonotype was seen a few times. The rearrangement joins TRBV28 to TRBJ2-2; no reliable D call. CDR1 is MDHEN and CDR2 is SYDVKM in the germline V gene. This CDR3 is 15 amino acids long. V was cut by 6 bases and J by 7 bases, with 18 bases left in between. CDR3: CASRIKGPTVGELFF. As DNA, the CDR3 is TGTGCCAGCAGGATTAAGGGTCCTACCGTCGGGGAGCTGTTTTTT.

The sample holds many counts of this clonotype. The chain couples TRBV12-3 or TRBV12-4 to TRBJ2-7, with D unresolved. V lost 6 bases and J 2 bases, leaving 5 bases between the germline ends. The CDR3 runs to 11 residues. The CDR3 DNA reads TGTGCCAGCAGCCGAGCCTACGAGCAGTACTTC. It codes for CASSRAYEQYF.

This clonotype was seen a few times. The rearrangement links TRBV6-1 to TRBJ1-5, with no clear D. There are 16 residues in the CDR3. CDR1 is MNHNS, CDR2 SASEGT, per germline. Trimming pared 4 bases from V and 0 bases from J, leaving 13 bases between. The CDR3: CASSVFSTASNQPQHF. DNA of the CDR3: TGTGCCAGCAGTGTGTTTTCTACAGCTAGCAATCAGCCCCAGCATTTT.

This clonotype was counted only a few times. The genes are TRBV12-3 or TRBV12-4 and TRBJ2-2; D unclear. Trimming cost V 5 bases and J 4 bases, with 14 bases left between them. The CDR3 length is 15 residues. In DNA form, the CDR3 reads TGTGCCAGCAGTCCTCAGACGGCCCGCACCGGGGAGCTGTTTTTT. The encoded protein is CASSPQTARTGELFF.

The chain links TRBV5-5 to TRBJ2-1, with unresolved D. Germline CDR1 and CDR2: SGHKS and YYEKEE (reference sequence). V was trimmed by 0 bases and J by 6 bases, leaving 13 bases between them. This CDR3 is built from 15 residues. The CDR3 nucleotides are TGTGCCAGCAGCTTGGGGCCAGCATTCGTCAATGAGCAGTTCTTC. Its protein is CASSLGPAFVNEQFF.

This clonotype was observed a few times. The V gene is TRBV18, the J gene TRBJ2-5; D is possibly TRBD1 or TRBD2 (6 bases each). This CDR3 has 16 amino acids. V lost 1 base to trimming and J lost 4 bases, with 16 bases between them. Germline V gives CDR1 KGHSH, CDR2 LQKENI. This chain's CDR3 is CASSPLGGSEGETQYF. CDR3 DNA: TGTGCCAGCTCACCACTCGGGGGCAGTGAGGGAGAGACCCAGTACTTC.

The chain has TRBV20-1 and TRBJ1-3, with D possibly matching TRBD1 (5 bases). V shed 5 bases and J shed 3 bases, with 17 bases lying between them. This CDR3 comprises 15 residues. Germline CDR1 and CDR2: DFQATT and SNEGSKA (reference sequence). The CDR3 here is CSAGPGALGGNTIYF. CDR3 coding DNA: TGCAGTGCTGGCCCCGGGGCCCTGGGTGGAAACACCATATATTTT.

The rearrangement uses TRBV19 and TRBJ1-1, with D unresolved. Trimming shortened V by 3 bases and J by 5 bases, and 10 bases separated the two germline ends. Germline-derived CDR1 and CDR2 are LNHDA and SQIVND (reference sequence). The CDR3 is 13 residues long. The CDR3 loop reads CASSIQQRTEAFF. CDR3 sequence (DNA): TGTGCCAGTAGTATTCAGCAGAGGACTGAAGCTTTCTTT.

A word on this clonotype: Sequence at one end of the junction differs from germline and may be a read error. For the CDR3, the DNA is TGTGCCAGCAGCCAAGATCCCATGGCAGCCCGCTTTTTC. Translating it yields CASSQDPMAARFF. This chain connects TRBV3-1 to TRBJ2-6; no reliable D call. Germline assignment: CDR1 LGHDT and CDR2 YNNKEL (reference sequence). The CDR3 is 13 amino acids.

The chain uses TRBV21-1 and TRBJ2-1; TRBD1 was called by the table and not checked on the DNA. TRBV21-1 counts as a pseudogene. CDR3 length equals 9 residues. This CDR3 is CASSPGGFF. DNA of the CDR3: TGTGCCAGCAGCCCCGGAGGGTTCTTC.

The CDR3 DNA is TGTGCCAGCAGCTCCCCGGCGGGGGGGTATGAGACCCAGTACTTC. The encoded protein is CASSSPAGGYETQYF. The chain employs TRBV7-6 and TRBJ2-5; 9 bases are shared with TRBD2. The CDR3 contains 15 residues. Trimming at V came to 4 bases and at J to 5 bases, leaving 8 bases not matched to a gene. Germline CDR1 SGHVS, CDR2 FNYEAQ.

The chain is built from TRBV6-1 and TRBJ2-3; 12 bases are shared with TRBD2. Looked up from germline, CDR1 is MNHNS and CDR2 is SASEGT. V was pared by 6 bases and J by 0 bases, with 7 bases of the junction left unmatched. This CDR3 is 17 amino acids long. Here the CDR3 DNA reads TGTGCCAGCAGCAGAAGGACTAGCGGGATGAGCACAGATACGCAGTATTTT. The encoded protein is CASSRRTSGMSTDTQYF.

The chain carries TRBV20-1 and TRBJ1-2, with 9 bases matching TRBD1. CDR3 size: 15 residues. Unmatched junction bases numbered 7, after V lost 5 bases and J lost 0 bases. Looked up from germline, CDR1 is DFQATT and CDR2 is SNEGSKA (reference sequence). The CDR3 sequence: CSAPLGQGPNYGYTF. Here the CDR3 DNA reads TGCAGTGCTCCTCTCGGACAGGGGCCTAACTATGGCTACACCTTC.

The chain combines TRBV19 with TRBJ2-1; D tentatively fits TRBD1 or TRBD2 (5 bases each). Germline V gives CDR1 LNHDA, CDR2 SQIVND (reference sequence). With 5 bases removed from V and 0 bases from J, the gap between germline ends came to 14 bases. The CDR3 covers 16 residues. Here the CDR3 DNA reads TGTGCCAGTAGTGAGTTTTCGGGGACCTCCTACAATGAGCAGTTCTTC. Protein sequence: CASSEFSGTSYNEQFF.

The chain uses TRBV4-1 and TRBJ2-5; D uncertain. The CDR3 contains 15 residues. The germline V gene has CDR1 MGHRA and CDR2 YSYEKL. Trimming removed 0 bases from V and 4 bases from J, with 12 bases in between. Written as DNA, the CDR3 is TGCGCCAGCAGCCAAGAGGAAGGCCCGGCAGAGACCCAGTACTTC. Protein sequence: CASSQEEGPAETQYF.

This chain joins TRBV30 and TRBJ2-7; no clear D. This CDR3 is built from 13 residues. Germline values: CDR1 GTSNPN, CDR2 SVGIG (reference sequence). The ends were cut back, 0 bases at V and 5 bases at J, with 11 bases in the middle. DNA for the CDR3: TGTGCCTGGAGTGTACAAATAGCTGACGAGCAGTACTTC. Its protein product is CAWSVQIADEQYF.

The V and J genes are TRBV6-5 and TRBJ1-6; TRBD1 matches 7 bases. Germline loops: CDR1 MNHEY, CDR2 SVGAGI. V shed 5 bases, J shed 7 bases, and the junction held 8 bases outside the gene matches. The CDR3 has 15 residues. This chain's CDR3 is CASSNPTGSNSPLHF. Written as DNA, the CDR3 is TGTGCCAGCAGTAACCCGACAGGGAGCAATTCACCCCTCCACTTT.

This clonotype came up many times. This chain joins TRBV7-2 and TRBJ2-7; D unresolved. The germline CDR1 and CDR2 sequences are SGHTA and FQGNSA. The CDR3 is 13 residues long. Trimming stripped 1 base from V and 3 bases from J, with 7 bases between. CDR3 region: CASSLVTGYEQYF. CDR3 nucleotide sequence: TGTGCCAGCAGCTTAGTGACGGGCTACGAGCAGTACTTC.

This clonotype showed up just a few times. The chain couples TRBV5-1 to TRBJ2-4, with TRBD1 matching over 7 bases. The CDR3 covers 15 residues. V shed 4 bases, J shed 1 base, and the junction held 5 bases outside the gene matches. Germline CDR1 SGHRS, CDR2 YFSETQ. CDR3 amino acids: CASSPPTGAKNIQYF. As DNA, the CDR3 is TGCGCCAGCAGCCCACCGACAGGGGCCAAAAACATTCAGTACTTC.

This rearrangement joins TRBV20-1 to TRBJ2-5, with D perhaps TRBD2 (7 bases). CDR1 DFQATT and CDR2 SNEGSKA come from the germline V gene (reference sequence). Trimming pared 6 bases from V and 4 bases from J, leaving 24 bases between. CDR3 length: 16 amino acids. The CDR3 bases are TGCAGTGCGTCGCGGTCCGTGGGGGGGCTGATAGAGACCCAGTACTTC. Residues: CSASRSVGGLIETQYF.

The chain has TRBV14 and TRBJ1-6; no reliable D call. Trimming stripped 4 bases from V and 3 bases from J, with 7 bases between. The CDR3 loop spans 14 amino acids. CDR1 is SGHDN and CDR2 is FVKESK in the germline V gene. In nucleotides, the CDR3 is TGTGCCAGCAGCCTACAGAGCTATAATTCACCCCTCCACTTT. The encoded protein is CASSLQSYNSPLHF.

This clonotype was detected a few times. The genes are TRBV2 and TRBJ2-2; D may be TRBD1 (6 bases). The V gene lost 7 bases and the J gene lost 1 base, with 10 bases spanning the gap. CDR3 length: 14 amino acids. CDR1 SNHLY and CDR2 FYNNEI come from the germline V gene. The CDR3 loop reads CASKGRGNTGELFF. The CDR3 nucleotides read TGTGCCAGCAAGGGCAGGGGGAACACCGGGGAGCTGTTTTTT.

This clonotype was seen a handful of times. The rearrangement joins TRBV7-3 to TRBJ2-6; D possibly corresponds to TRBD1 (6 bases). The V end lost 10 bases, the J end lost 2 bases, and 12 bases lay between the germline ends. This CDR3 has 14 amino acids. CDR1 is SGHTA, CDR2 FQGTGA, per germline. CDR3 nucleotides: TGTGCCACCAAAAAGGGGGCTGGGGCCAACGTCCTGACTTTC. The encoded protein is CATKKGAGANVLTF. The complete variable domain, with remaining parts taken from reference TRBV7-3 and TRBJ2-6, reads GAGVSQTPSNKVTEKGKYVELRCDPISGHTALYWYRQSLGQGPEFLIYFQGTGAADDSGLPNDRFFAVRPEGSVSTLKIQRTERGDSAVYLCATKKGAGANVLTFGAGSRLTVL.

The CDR3 loop reads CASSLAEANYGYTF. The CDR3 coding sequence is TGTGCCAGCAGCTTGGCGGAAGCTAACTATGGCTACACCTTC. This chain uses TRBV7-8 with TRBJ1-2; D is undetermined. V was pared by 3 bases and J by 0 bases, with 8 bases between. Per germline, CDR1 SGHVS and CDR2 FQNEAQ. The length of the CDR3 is 14 residues.

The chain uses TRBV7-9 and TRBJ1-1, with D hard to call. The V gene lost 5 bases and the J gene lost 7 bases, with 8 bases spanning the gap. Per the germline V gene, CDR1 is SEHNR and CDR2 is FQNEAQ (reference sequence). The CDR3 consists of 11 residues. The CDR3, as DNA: TGTGCCAGCAGCCCCCAAGATGAAGCTTTCTTT. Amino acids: CASSPQDEAFF.

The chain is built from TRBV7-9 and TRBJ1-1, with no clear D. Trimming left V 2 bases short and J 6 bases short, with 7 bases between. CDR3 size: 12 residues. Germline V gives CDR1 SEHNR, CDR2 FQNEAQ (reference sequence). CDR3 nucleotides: TGTGCCAGCAGCTTAAGTGTCTCTGAAGCTTTCTTT. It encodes CASSLSVSEAFF.

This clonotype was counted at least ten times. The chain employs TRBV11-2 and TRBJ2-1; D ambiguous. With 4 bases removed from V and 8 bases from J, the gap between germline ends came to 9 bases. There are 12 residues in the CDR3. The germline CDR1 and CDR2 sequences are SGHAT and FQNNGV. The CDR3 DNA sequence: TGTGCCAGCAGCTGGGCCCGGGATGAGCAGTTCTTC. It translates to CASSWARDEQFF. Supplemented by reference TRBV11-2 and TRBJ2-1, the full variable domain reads EAGVAQSPRYKIIEKRQSVAFWCNPISGHATLYWYQQILGQGPKLLIQFQNNGVVDDSQLPKDRFSAERLKGVDSTLKIQPAKLEDSAVYLCASSWARDEQFFGPGTRLTVL.

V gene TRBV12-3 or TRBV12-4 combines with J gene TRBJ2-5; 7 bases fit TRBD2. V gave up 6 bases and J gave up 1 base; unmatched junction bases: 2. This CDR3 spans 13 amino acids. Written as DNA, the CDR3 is TGTGCCAGCAGCGGGACTATCCAAGAGACCCAGTACTTC. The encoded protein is CASSGTIQETQYF.

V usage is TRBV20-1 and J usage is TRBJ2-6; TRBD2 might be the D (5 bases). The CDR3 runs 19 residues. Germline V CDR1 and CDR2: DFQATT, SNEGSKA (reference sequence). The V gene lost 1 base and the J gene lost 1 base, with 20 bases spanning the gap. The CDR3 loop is CSARVGGSGSLSGANVLTF. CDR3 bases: TGCAGTGCTAGAGTGGGCGGGTCGGGTTCTTTATCTGGGGCCAACGTCCTGACTTTC.

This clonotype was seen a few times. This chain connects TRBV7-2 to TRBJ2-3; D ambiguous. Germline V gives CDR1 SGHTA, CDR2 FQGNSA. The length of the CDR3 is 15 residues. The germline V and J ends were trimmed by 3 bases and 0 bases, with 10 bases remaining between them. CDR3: CASSFPRPSTDTQYF. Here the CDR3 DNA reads TGTGCCAGCAGCTTTCCTAGGCCAAGCACAGATACGCAGTATTTT.

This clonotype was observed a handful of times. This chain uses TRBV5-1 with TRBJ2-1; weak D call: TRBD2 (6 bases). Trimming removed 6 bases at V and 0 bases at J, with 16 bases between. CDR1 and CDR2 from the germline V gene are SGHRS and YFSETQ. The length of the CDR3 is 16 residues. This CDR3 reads CASNPRESSSYNEQFF. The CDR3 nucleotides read TGCGCCAGCAACCCACGGGAGTCCAGCTCCTACAATGAGCAGTTCTTC.

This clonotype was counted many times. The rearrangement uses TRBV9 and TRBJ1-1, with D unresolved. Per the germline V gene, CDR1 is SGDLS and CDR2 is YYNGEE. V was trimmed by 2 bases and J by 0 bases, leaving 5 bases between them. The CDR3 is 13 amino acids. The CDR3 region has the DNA TGTGCCAGCAGCGTCGCCCTGAACACTGAAGCTTTCTTT. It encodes CASSVALNTEAFF.